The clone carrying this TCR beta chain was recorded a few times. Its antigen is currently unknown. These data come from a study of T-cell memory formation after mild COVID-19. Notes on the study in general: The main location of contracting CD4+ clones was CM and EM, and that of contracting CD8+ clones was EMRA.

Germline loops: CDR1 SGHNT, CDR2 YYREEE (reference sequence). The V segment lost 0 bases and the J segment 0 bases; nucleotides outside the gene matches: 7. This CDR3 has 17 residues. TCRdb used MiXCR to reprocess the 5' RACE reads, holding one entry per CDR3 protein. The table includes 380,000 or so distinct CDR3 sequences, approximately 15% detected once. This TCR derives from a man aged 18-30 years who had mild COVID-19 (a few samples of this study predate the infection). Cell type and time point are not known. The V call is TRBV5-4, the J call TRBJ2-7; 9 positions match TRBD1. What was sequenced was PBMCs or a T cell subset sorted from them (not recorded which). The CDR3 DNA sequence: TGTGCCAGCAGCTTGGGGCCGGGACAGGGAAACTCCTACGAGCAGTACTTC. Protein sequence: CASSLGPGQGNSYEQYF.